This T cell receptor (beta chain) derives from a study of T-cell reconstitution after alpha-beta-depleted transplantation in children. Study-wide results and limits: Several hundred expanded graft clones reportedly gave rise to the alpha-beta T cells present about two months after transplant. It was newly produced T cells that mostly accounted for T-cell counts and diversity one year after transplant.

Unique molecular identifiers were built into the TCRbeta library. Each CDR3 protein gets one entry after TCRdb re-called the PCR reads with MiXCR. The table has about 310,000 distinct CDR3 sequences, around 20% seen once. The CDR3 has 12 amino acids. Germline CDR1 ENHRY, CDR2 SYGVKD. Trimming removed 8 bases from V and 0 bases from J, with 7 bases in between. In the case of this clonotype: Its matching antigen is unknown.

The chain combines TRBV10-3 with TRBJ2-5; D could derive from TRBD1 or TRBD2 (5 bases each). This TCR came from a male patient younger than 18 who had a stem cell transplant for acute lymphoblastic leukemia, so the T cells may come from the graft donor. The material was PBMCs, mostly from graft donor cells, obtained 180 days after TCRalphabeta/CD19-depleted stem cell transplant. The CDR3 sequence is CAIGTNQETQYF. CDR3 nucleotide sequence: TGTGCCATCGGGACCAACCAAGAGACCCAGTACTTC.